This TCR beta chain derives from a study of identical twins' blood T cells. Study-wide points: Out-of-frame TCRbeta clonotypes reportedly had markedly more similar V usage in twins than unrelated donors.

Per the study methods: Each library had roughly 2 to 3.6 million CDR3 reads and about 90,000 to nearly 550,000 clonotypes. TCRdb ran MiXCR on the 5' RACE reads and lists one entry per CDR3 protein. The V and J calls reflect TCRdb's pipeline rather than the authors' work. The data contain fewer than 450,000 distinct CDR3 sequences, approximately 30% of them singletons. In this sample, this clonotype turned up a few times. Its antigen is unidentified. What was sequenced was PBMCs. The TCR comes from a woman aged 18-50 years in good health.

In DNA, the CDR3 is TGTGCCAGCAGCGCGAGACTAGCGGAGAGCACAGATACGCAGTATTTT. Protein product: CASSARLAESTDTQYF. The chain has TRBV9 and TRBJ2-3; 9 bases map to TRBD2. J gave up 0 bases and V 3 bases, and 5 bases lay outside the gene matches. Looked up from germline, CDR1 is SGDLS and CDR2 is YYNGEE. The CDR3 runs 16 residues.